Below, 10 T cell receptor beta chains from the same sample are listed, as sequenced in a study of CD8 T cells in ankylosing spondylitis. TCRdb re-analysed the 5' RACE reads in MiXCR, keeping a single row per CDR3 protein. The sample lists fewer than 400,000 distinct CDR3 sequences, roughly 15% seen once, with 0.9% to 1.2% in the top ten. Sample: blood, either unsorted or a sorted T cell fraction (not recorded which). These receptor sequences come from a male donor with ankylosing spondylitis or in good health (not recorded which).

This clonotype was picked up a small number of times. The gene calls are TRBV20-1 and TRBJ2-3; 8 bases align to TRBD2. The CDR3 length is 16 residues. V was clipped by 3 bases and J by 3 bases; unmatched bases: 11. Germline assignment: CDR1 DFQATT and CDR2 SNEGSKA (reference sequence). CDR3 nucleotides: TGCAGTGCTAGCCAGAGCGGGAGAGAGGGGACAGATACGCAGTATTTT. Translation: CSASQSGREGTDTQYF.

The chain combines TRBV11-3 with TRBJ1-1; a possible D gene is TRBD1 (6 bases). Looked up from germline, CDR1 is SGHNT and CDR2 is YENEEA. This CDR3 is 12 amino acids long. V was clipped by 6 bases and J by 6 bases, with 11 bases between them. The CDR3 nucleotides are TGTGCCAGCAGTGGCAGGGGATCTGAAGCTTTCTTT. This gives the protein CASSGRGSEAFF.

The chain combines TRBV3-1 with TRBJ1-2; D unresolved. This CDR3 contains 18 residues. The ends were cut back, 0 bases at V and 6 bases at J, with 23 bases in the middle. Germline V lookup: CDR1 LGHDT, CDR2 YNNKEL (reference sequence). The CDR3 DNA reads as TGTGCCAGCAGCCAAGACAAGACTCTGACAACTTTCCGTCATGGCTACACCTTC. This gives the protein CASSQDKTLTTFRHGYTF.

This clonotype was seen a few times. The chain has TRBV4-1 and TRBJ1-1; TRBD1 aligns across 7 bases. The ends lost 4 bases at V and 1 base at J; junction bases unmatched: 6. The CDR3 has 15 residues. Per the germline V gene, CDR1 is MGHRA and CDR2 is YSYEKL. The DNA for the CDR3 is TGCGCCAGCAGCCCGTCGACAGGGAGGAACACTGAAGCTTTCTTT. It codes for CASSPSTGRNTEAFF.

The rearrangement joins TRBV29-1 to TRBJ2-1, with 7 bases aligning to TRBD1. Looked up from germline, CDR1 is SQVTM and CDR2 is ANQGSEA. The V segment lost 4 bases and the J segment 4 bases; nucleotides outside the gene matches: 1. There are 12 residues in the CDR3. Here the CDR3 DNA reads TGCAGCGTTGGACAGGGTTACAATGAGCAGTTCTTC. Translated: CSVGQGYNEQFF.

This clonotype was found a few times. The chain carries TRBV9 and TRBJ1-6, with 9 nucleotides matching TRBD1. This CDR3 has 15 amino acids. Germline V gene data show CDR1 as SGDLS and CDR2 as YYNGEE. The J segment lost 7 bases and the V segment lost 2 bases, leaving 4 bases of the junction unmatched. The chain's CDR3 is CASSVGQGQNSPLHF. CDR3 bases: TGTGCCAGCAGCGTCGGACAGGGGCAAAATTCACCCCTCCACTTT.

This clonotype was detected only a few times. The chain links TRBV7-6 to TRBJ2-3, with D possibly matching TRBD1 (5 bases). V lost 2 bases to trimming and J lost 4 bases, with 19 bases between them. The CDR3 has 17 amino acids. Germline CDR1 reads SGHVS; CDR2 reads FNYEAQ. CDR3 sequence (DNA): TGTGCCAGCAGCTTAAGCGTAAGGGGAATGAGCGCAGATACGCAGTATTTT. Translated: CASSLSVRGMSADTQYF.

This clonotype has more than one count but fewer than ten. The rearrangement links TRBV12-3 or TRBV12-4 to TRBJ1-3; no reliable D call. The V gene lost 6 bases and the J gene lost 2 bases, with 20 bases spanning the gap. This CDR3 contains 17 residues. CDR3 coding DNA: TGTGCCAGCAGCCGCGCCCACGTAGGAGGGCCTGGAAACACCATATATTTT. It encodes CASSRAHVGGPGNTIYF.

The chain is built from TRBV3-1 and TRBJ1-2; TRBD1 agrees at 12 bases. V gave up 1 base and J gave up 8 bases; unmatched junction bases: 11. Germline CDR1 LGHDT, CDR2 YNNKEL (reference sequence). This CDR3 spans 17 amino acids. The CDR3 region is CASSQARTGQGAAGYTF. The CDR3 coding sequence is TGTGCCAGCAGCCAAGCTAGGACGGGACAGGGGGCGGCCGGCTACACCTTC. Complete variable domain (other parts from reference TRBV3-1 and TRBJ1-2): DTAVSQTPKYLVTQMGNDKSIKCEQNLGHDTMYWYKQDSKKFLKIMFSYNNKELIINETVPNRFSPKSPDKAHLNLHINSLELGDSAVYFCASSQARTGQGAAGYTFGSGTRLTVV.

The chain couples TRBV6-1 to TRBJ2-2; D is undetermined. This CDR3 has 12 residues. The germline gives CDR1 MNHNS, CDR2 SASEGT. With 6 bases removed from V and 8 bases from J, the gap between germline ends came to 10 bases. The DNA for the CDR3 is TGTGCCAGCAGCGATGTGCTGGGGGAGCTGTTTTTT. This gives the protein CASSDVLGELFF.